This TCR beta chain was retrieved from a study of blood T cells in healthy people across ages. Findings and limits, study-wide: Researchers said unsorted PBMCs prevented a conclusive naive versus antigen-experienced comparison.

At least ten counts were recorded for this clonotype. Its antigen remains unknown. Primed by a sample-barcoded 5' primer and a J-beta primer mix, a second PCR proceeded for about 6 to 11 cycles. Every cDNA was tagged by a template-switch adaptor with 12 random nucleotides. MiXCR, applied by TCRdb to the 5' RACE reads, yields one record per CDR3 protein. The sample consists of around 870,000 distinct CDR3 sequences, around 30% of them appearing once. The source material was blood. The receptor's source is a woman aged 80 or older in good health.

The CDR3 region is CASVTMQRNYGYTF. In nucleotides, the CDR3 is TGTGCCAGCGTCACGATGCAGCGAAACTATGGCTACACCTTC. This sequence joins TRBV6-2 or TRBV6-3 and TRBJ1-2; D is undetermined. Germline V CDR1 and CDR2: MNHEY, SVGEGT. Deletions cut 8 bases from V and 2 bases from J, with 15 bases between. The length of the CDR3 is 14 residues.